Listed below are T cell receptor beta chains from one sample, sequenced in a study of follicular helper T cells after annual influenza vaccination. Clones were read by immunoSEQ multiplex PCR, and TCRdb kept only the in-frame ones, dropping some. The sample yields several thousand clones, roughly four fifths seen once. The sample consisted of CXCR5- memory CD4+ T cells sorted from blood, taken 7 days after influenza vaccination. These receptors all stem from an adult who received the influenza vaccine. Each CDR3 is given without its conserved first and last residue.

J	V	CDR3
TRBJ2-1	TRBV4-3	ASSPGLAGDNEQF
TRBJ1-4	TRBV2	ASSWTPTNEKLF
TRBJ1-5	TRBV19	ASSTTPGAGHQPQH
TRBJ2-7	TRBV27	ASSSVYEQY
TRBJ2-7	TRBV6-5	ASSRTGGNEQY
TRBJ1-2	TRBV7-2	ASSLANNYGYT
TRBJ1-2	TRBV4-1	ASSQDPGTGGFGYT
TRBJ1-5	TRBV28	ASSFDSGRGNQPQH
TRBJ2-3	TRBV7-2	ADSRSGVTDTQY
TRBJ1-2	TRBV10-3	AISEPAGGNYGYT
TRBJ2-3	TRBV7-2	ASSPVGAGGDTQY
TRBJ1-3	TRBV30	AWTDAGSGNTIY
TRBJ2-7	TRBV5-8	ASSYAGTGPYEQY
TRBJ1-5	TRBV19	ASSVTVGGQPQH
TRBJ1-1	TRBV5-5	ASSFGDLNTEAF
TRBJ2-7	TRBV29-1	SVEGDGGSDHYEQY
TRBJ1-1	TRBV7-9	ASSIITGGAEAF
TRBJ1-6	TRBV30	AWSVVWGENSPLH
TRBJ1-1	TRBV18	ASSLSRGVEAF
TRBJ2-1	TRBV7-2	ASSAGTSVNEQF
TRBJ2-6	TRBV10-2	ASSTRATSNKSRANVLT
TRBJ2-7	TRBV4-3	ASSQDRQSPYEQY
TRBJ1-5	TRBV19	ASSTVGGYSNQPQH
TRBJ1-2	TRBV7-9	ASSPRRTNYGYT
TRBJ2-7	TRBV5-1	ASSLDTYEQY
TRBJ1-1	TRBV6-1	ATRDSLNTEAF
TRBJ2-3	TRBV7-3	ASSILAGTDTQY
TRBJ2-7	TRBV5-4	ASSLGTPPFNEQY
TRBJ2-2	TRBV7-8	ASSRGGRTGELF
TRBJ2-4	TRBV18	ASSPPFPVGGNIQY
TRBJ1-1	TRBV7-2	ASSPRGGVNTEAF
TRBJ2-2	TRBV19	ASSIDHDTGELF
TRBJ1-5	TRBV28	ASSNRGDQPQH
TRBJ2-7	TRBV10-3	AISEWDNEQY
TRBJ1-5	TRBV7-9	ASSLGGNNQPQH
TRBJ2-7	TRBV5-1	ASSLGTGSVEQY
TRBJ2-6	TRBV30	AWSVKHGAQVFRSGANVLT
TRBJ2-3	TRBV9	ASSVGLAPTDTQY
TRBJ2-2	TRBV14	ASSPRQGVTGELF
TRBJ1-1	TRBV23-1	ASGNRGTEAF
TRBJ2-1	TRBV6-5	ASSYSDNNEQF
TRBJ2-2	TRBV30	AWSARSTGELF
TRBJ2-1	TRBV5-4	ASSPRDRGPAGRKEQF
TRBJ1-4	TRBV11-3	ASSLRSGSDEKLF
TRBJ1-1	TRBV7-2	ASSSSMVGMNTEAF
TRBJ1-2	TRBV28	ASVGHRVSYGYT
TRBJ1-2	TRBV25-1	ASSGSFYGYT
TRBJ1-5	TRBV7-2	ASSVRQGDQPQH
TRBJ1-4	TRBV5-1	ASSSASQPTNEKLF
TRBJ2-5	TRBV7-2	ASSLLGEDNETQY
TRBJ1-4	TRBV28	ASSQRQGGEKLF